This paragraph covers one T cell receptor (beta chain) sequence. Germline-derived CDR1 and CDR2 are KGHSH and LQKENI. The V gene end was trimmed by 11 bases and the J gene end by 2 bases; junction bases not matched to a gene: 8. This CDR3 contains 14 residues. Sequencing used immunoSEQ multiplex PCR; TCRdb keeps in-frame clones, though not all of them. The sample lists about 97,000 clones, under 96% occurring once. The sample is drawn from a study of technical replicates of blood from several donors. Input material: T cells isolated from PBMCs. This rearrangement joins TRBV18 to TRBJ2-7, with 11 nucleotides matching TRBD2. The TCR comes from a human donor in good health. For the CDR3, the DNA is TGTGCCTCCCAGCATAGCGGGGGGGCCTACGAGCAGTACTTC. It specifies CASQHSGGAYEQYF.